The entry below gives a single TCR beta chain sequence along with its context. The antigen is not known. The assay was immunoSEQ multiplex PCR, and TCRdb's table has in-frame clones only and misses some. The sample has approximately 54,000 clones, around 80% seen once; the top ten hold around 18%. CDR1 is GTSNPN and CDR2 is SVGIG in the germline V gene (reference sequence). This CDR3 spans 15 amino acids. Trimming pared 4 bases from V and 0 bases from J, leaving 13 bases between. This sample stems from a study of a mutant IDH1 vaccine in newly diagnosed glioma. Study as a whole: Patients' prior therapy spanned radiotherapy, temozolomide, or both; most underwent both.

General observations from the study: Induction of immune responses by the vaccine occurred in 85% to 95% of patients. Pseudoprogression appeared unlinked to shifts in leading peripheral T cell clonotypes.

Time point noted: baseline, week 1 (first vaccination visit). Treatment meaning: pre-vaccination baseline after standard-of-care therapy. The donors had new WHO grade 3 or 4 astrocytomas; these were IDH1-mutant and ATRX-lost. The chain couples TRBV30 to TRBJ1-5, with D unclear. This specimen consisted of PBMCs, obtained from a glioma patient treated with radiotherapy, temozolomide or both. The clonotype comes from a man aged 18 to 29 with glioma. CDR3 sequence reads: CAWNGGRSSNQPQHF. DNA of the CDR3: TGTGCCTGGAACGGCGGGAGGTCTAGCAATCAGCCCCAGCATTTT.